This T cell receptor beta chain was sequenced in a study of radiation and T cells in renal cell carcinoma. Treatment denoted: treatment-naive control, cytoreductive nephrectomy. Assay used: immunoSEQ multiplex PCR; TCRdb lists only in-frame clones, some missing. The data contain around 15,000 clones, roughly 60% of them seen just once; the ten biggest clones take up about 9%. Germline CDR1 and CDR2: MNHEY and SVGAGI. This CDR3 spans 14 amino acids. Deletions cut 6 bases from V and 2 bases from J, with 13 bases between. This specimen was tumor tissue, taken from a patient whose treatment was nephrectomy without radiotherapy. The V gene is TRBV6-5, the J gene TRBJ1-2; D unclear. This receptor was identified in a middle-aged man with renal cell carcinoma. CDR3 protein: CASSKTARNYGYTF. CDR3 nucleotides: TGTGCCAGCAGCAAGACGGCAAGGAACTATGGCTACACCTTC.